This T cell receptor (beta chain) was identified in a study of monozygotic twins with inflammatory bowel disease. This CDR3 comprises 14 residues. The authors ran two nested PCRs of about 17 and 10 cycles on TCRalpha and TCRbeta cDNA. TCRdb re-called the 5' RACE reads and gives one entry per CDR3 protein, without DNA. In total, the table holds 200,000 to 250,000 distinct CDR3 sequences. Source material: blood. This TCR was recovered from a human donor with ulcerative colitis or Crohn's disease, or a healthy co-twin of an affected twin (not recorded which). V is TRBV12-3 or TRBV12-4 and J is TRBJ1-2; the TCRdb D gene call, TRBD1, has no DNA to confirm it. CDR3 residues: CASTLTGMDYGYTF.